This T cell receptor beta chain appears in the sequencing data of a study of Ad26.COV2.S vaccination and SARS-CoV-2 variants. General study findings and limits: Spike-specific CD8+ and CD4+ T cell responses reportedly showed substantial breadth after vaccination.

Regarding this clone: The antigen remains unidentified.

Documented treatment: roughly 18 received Ad26.COV2.S at low or high dose, single or two shots; 5 received placebo; per-sample allocation not given. Samples came from day 63 after the first vaccine or placebo injection. In Boston, an adult donor aged 18-55 years took part. Here immunoSEQ multiplex PCR was the method, and the copy in TCRdb shows in-frame clones only, minus some. The table shows approximately 280,000 clones, with over 75% occurring only once. CDR3 length: 13 amino acids. The V gene lost 2 bases and the J gene lost 8 bases, with 10 bases spanning the gap. Here the sequenced sample was peripheral blood, taken in a trial of Ad26.COV2.S vaccine versus placebo. V and J are TRBV12-3 or TRBV12-4 and TRBJ2-1, with a possible D match to TRBD1 (6 bases). The sequence was obtained from a person aged 18-60 years who received the Ad26.COV2.S COVID-19 vaccine or a placebo. The CDR3 DNA reads as TGTGCCAGCAGTTTAACAGGGTCGGATGAGCAGTTCTTC. This codes for CASSLTGSDEQFF.